This TCR beta chain was found in a study of post-analysis software for immune sequencing data. Carried by the TCR beta cDNA libraries were unique molecular identifiers. MiXCR, run by TCRdb on the PCR reads, gives a single entry per CDR3 protein. The sample has under 650,000 distinct CDR3 sequences, roughly 40% seen once. This CDR3 contains 17 residues. V lost 3 bases and J lost 0, with 15 bases in between. Study-level findings and limits: Included in a set of about 5 TRBV segments more frequent in patients than controls were TRBV5-6, TRBV5-1 and TRBV20-1.

On this clonotype itself: The target antigen is unknown.

The chain couples TRBV12-3 or TRBV12-4 to TRBJ2-4, with a tentative D call TRBD1 (6 bases). This receptor was obtained from a girl aged 10 to 17 with multiple sclerosis. Sequences were obtained from blood. This CDR3 reads CASSFMGRGLAKNIQYF. Here the CDR3 DNA reads TGTGCCAGCAGTTTTATGGGCAGGGGCCTAGCCAAAAACATTCAGTACTTC.